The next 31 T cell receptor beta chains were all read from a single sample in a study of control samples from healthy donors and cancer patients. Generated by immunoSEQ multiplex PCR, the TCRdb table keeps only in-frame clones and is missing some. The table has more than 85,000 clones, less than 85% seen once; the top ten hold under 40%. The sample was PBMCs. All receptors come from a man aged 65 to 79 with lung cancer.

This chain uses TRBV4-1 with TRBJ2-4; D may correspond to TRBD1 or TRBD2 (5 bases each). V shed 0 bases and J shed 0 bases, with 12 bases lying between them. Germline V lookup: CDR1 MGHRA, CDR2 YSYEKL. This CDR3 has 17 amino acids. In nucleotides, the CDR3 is TGCGCCAGCAGCCAAGACGAGGGGTCACTAGCCAAAAACATTCAGTACTTC. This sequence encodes CASSQDEGSLAKNIQYF.

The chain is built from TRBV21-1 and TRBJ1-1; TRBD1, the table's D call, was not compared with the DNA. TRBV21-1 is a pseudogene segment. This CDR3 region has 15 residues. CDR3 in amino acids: CASSTRQGADTEAFF. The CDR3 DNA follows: TGTGCCAGCAGCACGAGACAGGGGGCGGACACTGAAGCTTTCTTT.

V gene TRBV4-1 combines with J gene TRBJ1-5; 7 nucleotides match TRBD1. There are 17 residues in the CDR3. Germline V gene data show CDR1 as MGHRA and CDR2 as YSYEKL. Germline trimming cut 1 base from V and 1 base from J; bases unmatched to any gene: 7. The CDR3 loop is CASSQVSQGRSNQPQHF. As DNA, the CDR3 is TGCGCCAGCAGCCAAGTTTCACAGGGGAGGAGCAATCAGCCCCAGCATTTT.

Here the CDR3 DNA reads TGTGCCAGTAGCATATACGGTGACATAACGGGTACCGTAGCCAAAAACATTCAGTACTTC. Translation: CASSIYGDITGTVAKNIQYF. The rearrangement joins TRBV19 to TRBJ2-4; no clear D gene. Germline V gives CDR1 LNHDA, CDR2 SQIVND (reference sequence). There are 20 residues in the CDR3. Deletions cut 6 bases from V and 0 bases from J, with 27 bases between.

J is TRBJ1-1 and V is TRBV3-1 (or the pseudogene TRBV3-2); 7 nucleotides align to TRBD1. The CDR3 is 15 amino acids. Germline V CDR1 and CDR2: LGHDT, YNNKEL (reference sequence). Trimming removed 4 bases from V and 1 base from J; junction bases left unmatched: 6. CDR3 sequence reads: CASSPQDRQNTEAFF. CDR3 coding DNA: TGTGCCAGCAGCCCCCAGGACAGGCAGAACACTGAAGCTTTCTTT.

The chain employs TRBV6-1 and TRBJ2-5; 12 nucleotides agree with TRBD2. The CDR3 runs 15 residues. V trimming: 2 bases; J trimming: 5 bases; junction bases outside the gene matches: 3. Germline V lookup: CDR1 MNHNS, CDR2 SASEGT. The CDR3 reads CASSETSGGQETQYF. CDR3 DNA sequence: TGTGCCAGCAGTGAAACTAGCGGGGGGCAGGAGACCCAGTACTTC.

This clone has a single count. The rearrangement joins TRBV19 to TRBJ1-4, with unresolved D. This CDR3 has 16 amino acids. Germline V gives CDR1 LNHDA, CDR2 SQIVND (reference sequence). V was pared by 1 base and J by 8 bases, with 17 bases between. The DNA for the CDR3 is TGTGCCAGTAGTATAGGAGATGGGGTCCTTAAGGAAAAACTGTTTTTT. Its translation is CASSIGDGVLKEKLFF.

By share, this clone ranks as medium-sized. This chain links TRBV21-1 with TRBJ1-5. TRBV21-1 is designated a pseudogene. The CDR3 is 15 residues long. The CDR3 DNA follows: TGTGCCAGCAGCAAACCGCTGGATAGCAATCAGCCCCAGCATTTT. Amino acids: CASSKPLDSNQPQHF.

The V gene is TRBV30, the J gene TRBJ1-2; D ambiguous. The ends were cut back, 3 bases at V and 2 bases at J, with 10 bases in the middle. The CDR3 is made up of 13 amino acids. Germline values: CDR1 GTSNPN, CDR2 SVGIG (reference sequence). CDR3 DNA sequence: TGTGCCTGGAGGGCCCTGGGGAACTATGGCTACACCTTC. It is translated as CAWRALGNYGYTF.

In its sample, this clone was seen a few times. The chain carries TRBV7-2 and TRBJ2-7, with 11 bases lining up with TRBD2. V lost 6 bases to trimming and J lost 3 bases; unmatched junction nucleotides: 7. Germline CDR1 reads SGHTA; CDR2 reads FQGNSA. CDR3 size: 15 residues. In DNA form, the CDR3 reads TGTGCCAGCAGTGGGGCTAGCGGGGGGTTCTACGAGCAGTACTTC. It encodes CASSGASGGFYEQYF.

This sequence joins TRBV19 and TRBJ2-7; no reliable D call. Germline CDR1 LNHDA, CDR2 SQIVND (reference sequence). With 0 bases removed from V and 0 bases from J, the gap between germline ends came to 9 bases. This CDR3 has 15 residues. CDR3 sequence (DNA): TGTGCCAGTAGTATAGATTGGCGGTACTCCTACGAGCAGTACTTC. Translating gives CASSIDWRYSYEQYF.

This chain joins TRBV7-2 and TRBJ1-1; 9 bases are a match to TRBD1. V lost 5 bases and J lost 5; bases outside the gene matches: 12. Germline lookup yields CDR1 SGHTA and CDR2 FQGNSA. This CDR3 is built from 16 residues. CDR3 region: CASSTNDGTGRTEAFF. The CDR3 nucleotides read TGTGCCAGCAGCACCAACGATGGGACAGGGCGGACTGAAGCTTTCTTT.

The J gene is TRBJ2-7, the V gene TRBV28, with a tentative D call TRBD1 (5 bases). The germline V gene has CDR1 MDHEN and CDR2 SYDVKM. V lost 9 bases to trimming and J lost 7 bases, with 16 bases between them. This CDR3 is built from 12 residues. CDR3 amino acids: CASYSGKGEQYF. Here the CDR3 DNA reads TGTGCCAGTTATTCAGGGAAAGGGGAGCAGTACTTC.

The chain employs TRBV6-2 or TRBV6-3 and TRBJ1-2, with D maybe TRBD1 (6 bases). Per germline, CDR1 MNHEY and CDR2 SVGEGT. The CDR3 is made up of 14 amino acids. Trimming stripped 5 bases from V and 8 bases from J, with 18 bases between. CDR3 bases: TGTGCCAGCAGTCAAACACAGGGATCGAGGGGCTACACCTTC. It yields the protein CASSQTQGSRGYTF.

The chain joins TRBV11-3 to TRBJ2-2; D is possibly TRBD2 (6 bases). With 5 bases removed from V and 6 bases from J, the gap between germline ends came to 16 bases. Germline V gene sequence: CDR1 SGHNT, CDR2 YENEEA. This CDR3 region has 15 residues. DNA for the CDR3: TGTGCCAGCAGCCAGGGAGGATTAGGATCCGGGGAGCTGTTTTTT. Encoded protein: CASSQGGLGSGELFF. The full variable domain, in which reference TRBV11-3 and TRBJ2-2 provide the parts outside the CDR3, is EAGVVQSPRYKIIEKKQPVAFWCNPISGHNTLYWYLQNLGQGPELLIRYENEEAVDDSQLPKDRFSAERLKGVDSTLKIQPAELGDSAVYLCASSQGGLGSGELFFGEGSRLTVL.

As DNA, the CDR3 is TGTGCCAGTAGTATAGGTCCAACTAGCGGGGGATCCCATGAGCAGTTCTTC. This sequence encodes CASSIGPTSGGSHEQFF. This sequence joins TRBV19 and TRBJ2-1, with 11 bases aligning to TRBD2. J lost 8 bases, V lost 1 base, and 10 bases had no gene match. Germline V gives CDR1 LNHDA, CDR2 SQIVND (reference sequence). The CDR3 has 17 amino acids. The full variable domain, in which reference TRBV19 and TRBJ2-1 provide the parts outside the CDR3, is DGGITQSPKYLFRKEGQNVTLSCEQNLNHDAMYWYRQDPGQGLRLIYYSQIVNDFQKGDIAEGYSVSREKKESFPLTVTSAQKNPTAFYLCASSIGPTSGGSHEQFFGPGTRLTVL.

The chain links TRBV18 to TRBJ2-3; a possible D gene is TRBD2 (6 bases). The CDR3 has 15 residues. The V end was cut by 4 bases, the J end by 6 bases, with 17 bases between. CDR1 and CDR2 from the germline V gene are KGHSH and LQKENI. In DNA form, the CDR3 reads TGTGCCAGCTCACGGGGGGACTCCCTCGGGGATACGCAGTATTTT. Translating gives CASSRGDSLGDTQYF.

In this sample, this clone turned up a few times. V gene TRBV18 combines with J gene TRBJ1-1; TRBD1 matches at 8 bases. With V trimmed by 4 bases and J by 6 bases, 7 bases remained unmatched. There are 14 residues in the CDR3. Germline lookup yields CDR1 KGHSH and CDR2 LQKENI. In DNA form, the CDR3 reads TGTGCCAGCTCACGATACGACAGGGGCTCTGAAGCTTTCTTT. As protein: CASSRYDRGSEAFF.

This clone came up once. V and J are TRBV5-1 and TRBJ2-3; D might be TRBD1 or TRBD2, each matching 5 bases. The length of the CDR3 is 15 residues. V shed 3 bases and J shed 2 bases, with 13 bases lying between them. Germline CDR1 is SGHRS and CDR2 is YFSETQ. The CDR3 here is CASSSQGASTDTQYF. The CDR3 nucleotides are TGCGCCAGCAGCTCCCAGGGAGCTTCCACAGATACGCAGTATTTT.

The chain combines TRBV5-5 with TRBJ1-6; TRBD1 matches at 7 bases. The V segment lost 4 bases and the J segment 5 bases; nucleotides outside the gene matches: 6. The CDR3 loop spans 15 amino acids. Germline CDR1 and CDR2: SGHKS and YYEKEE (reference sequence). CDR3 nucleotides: TGTGCCAGCAGCACAGGGACAGCGGATAATTCACCCCTCCACTTT. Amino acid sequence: CASSTGTADNSPLHF.

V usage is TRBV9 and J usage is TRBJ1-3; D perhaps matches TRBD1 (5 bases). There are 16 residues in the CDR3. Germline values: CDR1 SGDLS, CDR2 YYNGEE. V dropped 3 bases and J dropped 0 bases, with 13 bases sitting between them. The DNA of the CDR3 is TGTGCCAGCAGCGCCGGGGCCGCCCTCTCTGGAAACACCATATATTTT. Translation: CASSAGAALSGNTIYF.

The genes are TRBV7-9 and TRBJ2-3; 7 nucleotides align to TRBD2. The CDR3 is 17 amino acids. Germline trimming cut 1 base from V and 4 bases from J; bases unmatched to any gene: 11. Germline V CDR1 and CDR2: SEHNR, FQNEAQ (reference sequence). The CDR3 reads CASSLVSGAGRSDTQYF. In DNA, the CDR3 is TGTGCCAGCAGCTTAGTAAGCGGAGCGGGGAGATCAGATACGCAGTATTTT.

The CDR3 coding sequence is TGTGCCAGCAGCTTAGTAACTGGGGGGGCCTTGGATGAGCAGTTCTTC. Its protein product is CASSLVTGGALDEQFF. The V gene is TRBV7-7, the J gene TRBJ2-1, with D possibly matching TRBD2 (7 bases). Trimming shortened V by 1 base and J by 8 bases, and 18 bases separated the two germline ends. This CDR3 has 16 amino acids. The germline CDR1 and CDR2 sequences are SSHAT and FNYEAQ (reference sequence).

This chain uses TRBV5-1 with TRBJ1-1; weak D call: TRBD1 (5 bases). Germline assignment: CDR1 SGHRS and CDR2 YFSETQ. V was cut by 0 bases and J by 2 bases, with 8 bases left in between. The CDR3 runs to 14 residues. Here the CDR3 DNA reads TGCGCCAGCAGCTTGGTAGGGGCCAACACTGAAGCTTTCTTT. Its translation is CASSLVGANTEAFF. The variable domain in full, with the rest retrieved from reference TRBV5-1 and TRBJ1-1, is KAGVTQTPRYLIKTRGQQVTLSCSPISGHRSVSWYQQTPGQGLQFLFEYFSETQRNKGNFPGRFSGRQFSNSRSEMNVSTLELGDSALYLCASSLVGANTEAFFGQGTRLTVV.

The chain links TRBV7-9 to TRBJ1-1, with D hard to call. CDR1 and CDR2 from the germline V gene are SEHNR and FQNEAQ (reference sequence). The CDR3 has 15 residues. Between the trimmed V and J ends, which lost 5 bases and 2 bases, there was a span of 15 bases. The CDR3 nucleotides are TGTGCCAGCAGCCCCGTCGGACCGCTCAACACTGAAGCTTTCTTT. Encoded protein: CASSPVGPLNTEAFF. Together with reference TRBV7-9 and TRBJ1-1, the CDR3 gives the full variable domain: DTGVSQNPRHKITKRGQNVTFRCDPISEHNRLYWYRQTLGQGPEFLTYFQNEAQLEKSRLLSDRFSAERPKGSFSTLEIQRTEQGDSAMYLCASSPVGPLNTEAFFGQGTRLTVV.

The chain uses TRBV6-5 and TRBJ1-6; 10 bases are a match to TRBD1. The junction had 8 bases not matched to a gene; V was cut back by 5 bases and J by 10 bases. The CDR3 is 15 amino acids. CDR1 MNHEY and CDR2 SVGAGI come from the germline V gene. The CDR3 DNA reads TGTGCCAGCAGTCGCGCCGGGACAGGGGAGTCACCCCTCCACTTT. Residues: CASSRAGTGESPLHF.

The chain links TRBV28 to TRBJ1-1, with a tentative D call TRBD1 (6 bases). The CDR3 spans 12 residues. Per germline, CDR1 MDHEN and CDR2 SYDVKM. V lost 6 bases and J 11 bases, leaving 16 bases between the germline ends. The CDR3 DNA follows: TGTGCCAGCAGACAGGGTAGTTTGTGGGCTTTCTTT. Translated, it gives CASRQGSLWAFF.

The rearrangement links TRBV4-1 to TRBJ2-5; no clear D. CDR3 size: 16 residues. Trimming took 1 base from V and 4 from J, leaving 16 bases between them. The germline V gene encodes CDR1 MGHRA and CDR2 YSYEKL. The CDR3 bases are TGCGCCAGCAGCCAAGGAAACGATGTTGCCCCAGAGACCCAGTACTTC. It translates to CASSQGNDVAPETQYF.

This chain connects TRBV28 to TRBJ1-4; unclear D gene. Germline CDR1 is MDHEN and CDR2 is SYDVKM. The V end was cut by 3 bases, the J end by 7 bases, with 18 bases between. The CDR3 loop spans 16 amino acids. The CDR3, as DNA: TGTGCCAGCAGTTTCTATTCTCTCAGGTCCGGTGAAAAACTGTTTTTT. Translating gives CASSFYSLRSGEKLFF.

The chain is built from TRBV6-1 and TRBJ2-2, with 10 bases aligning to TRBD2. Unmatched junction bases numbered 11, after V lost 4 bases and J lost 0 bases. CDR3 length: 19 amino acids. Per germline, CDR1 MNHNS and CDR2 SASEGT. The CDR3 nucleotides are TGTGCCAGCAGTGTTTTTCCTAGCGGGGGTTTCGCGAACACCGGGGAGCTGTTTTTT. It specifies CASSVFPSGGFANTGELFF.

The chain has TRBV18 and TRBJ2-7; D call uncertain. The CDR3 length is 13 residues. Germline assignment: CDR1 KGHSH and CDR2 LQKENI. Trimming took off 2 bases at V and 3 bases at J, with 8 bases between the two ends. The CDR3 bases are TGTGCCAGCTCACCATTAGGCAGCTACGAGCAGTACTTC. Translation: CASSPLGSYEQYF.